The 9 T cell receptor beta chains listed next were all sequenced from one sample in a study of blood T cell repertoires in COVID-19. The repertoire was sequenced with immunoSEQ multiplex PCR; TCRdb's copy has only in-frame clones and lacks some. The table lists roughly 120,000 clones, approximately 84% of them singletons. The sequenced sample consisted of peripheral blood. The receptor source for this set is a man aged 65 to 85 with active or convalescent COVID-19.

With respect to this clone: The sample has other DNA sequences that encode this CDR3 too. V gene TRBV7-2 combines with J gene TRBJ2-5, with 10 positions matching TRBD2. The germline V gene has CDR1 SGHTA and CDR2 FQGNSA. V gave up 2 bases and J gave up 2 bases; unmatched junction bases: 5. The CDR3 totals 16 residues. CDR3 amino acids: CASSLSSAGGQETQYF. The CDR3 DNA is TGTGCCAGCAGCTTATCGTCAGCGGGAGGGCAAGAGACCCAGTACTTC.

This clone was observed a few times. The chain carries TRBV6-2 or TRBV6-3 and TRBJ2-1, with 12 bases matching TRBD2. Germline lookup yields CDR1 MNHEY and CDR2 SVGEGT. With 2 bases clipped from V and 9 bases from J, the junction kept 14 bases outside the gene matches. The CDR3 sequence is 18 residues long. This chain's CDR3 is CASSYRYTSGRSSFEQFF. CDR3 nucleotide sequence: TGTGCCAGCAGTTACCGATATACTAGCGGGAGGTCCTCCTTTGAGCAGTTCTTC.

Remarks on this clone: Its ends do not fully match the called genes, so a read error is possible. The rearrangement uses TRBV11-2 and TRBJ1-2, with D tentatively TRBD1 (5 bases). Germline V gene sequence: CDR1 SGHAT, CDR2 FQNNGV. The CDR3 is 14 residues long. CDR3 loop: CASSLAQAIRNSHF. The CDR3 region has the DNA TGTGCCAGCAGCTTAGCACAGGCCATTCGCAACTCTCACTTC.

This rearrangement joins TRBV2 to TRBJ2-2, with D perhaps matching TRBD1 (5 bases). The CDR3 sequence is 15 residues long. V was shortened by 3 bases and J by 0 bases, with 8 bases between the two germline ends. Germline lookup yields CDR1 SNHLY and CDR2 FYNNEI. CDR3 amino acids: CASSEVRANTGELFF. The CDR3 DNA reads TGTGCCAGCAGTGAGGTCAGGGCGAACACCGGGGAGCTGTTTTTT.

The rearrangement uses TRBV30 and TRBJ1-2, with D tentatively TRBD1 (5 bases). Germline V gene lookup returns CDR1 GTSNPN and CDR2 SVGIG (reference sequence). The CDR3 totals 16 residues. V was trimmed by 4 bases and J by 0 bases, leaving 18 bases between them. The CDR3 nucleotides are TGTGCCTGGACAACACCCTCAGGACAAACTAACTATGGCTACACCTTC. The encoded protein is CAWTTPSGQTNYGYTF.

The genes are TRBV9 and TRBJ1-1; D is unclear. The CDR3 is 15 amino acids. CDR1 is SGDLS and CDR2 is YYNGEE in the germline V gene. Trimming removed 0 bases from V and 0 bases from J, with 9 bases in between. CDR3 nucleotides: TGTGCCAGCAGCGTAGGAGGGTATATGAACACTGAAGCTTTCTTT. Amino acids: CASSVGGYMNTEAFF.

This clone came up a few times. The DNA of the CDR3 is TGCGCCAGCAGCCAAGACGGTAGCGGGGGAACCAAAAACATTCAGTACTTC. Protein sequence: CASSQDGSGGTKNIQYF. V and J are TRBV4-3 and TRBJ2-4; 9 bases align to TRBD2. V shed 0 bases and J 2 bases; nucleotides not matched to a gene: 5. Germline V gene lookup returns CDR1 LGHNA and CDR2 YSLEER. The length of the CDR3 is 17 residues.

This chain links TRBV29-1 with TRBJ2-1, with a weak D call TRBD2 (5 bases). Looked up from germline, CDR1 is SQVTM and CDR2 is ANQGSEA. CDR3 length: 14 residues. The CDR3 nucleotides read TGCAGAGCTGAAAATGGCTTCACGGGAAATGAGCAGTTCTTC. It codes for CRAENGFTGNEQFF.

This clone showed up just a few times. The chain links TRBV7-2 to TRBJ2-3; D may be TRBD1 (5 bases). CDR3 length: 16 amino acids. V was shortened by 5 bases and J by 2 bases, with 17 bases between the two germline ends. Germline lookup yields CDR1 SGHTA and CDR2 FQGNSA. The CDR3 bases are TGTGCCAGCAGCAGCTTACAGGTGGCGGCCACAGATACGCAGTATTTT. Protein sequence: CASSSLQVAATDTQYF.